Listed here are 23 T cell receptor beta chains from one sample, sequenced in a study of cytomegalovirus exposure and HLA in healthy donors. Assay: immunoSEQ multiplex PCR; the TCRdb copy retains only in-frame clones and omits some. The repertoire consists of about 170,000 clones, with 70% to 90% occurring once and the leading ten covering 4.5% to 7%. Sequences were obtained from PBMCs. The receptors were sampled from a woman in her 30s in good health and CMV-seronegative.

The chain combines TRBV4-1 with TRBJ2-7; 8 bases match TRBD1. Germline CDR1 and CDR2: MGHRA and YSYEKL. J was trimmed by 4 bases and V by 2 bases; bases with no gene match: 4. CDR3 length: 14 amino acids. CDR3 nucleotide sequence: TGCGCCAGCAGCCAACTGACAGGGGAGTACGAGCAGTACTTC. This gives the protein CASSQLTGEYEQYF.

The gene calls are TRBV15 and TRBJ2-7; D may correspond to TRBD1 or TRBD2 (5 bases each). The CDR3 totals 13 residues. Germline loops: CDR1 LNHNV, CDR2 YYDKDF (reference sequence). The V and J ends lost 1 base and 5 bases respectively, with 9 bases between them. The CDR3: CATSRVRGHEQYF. CDR3 in DNA: TGTGCCACCAGCAGAGTACGGGGACACGAGCAGTACTTC.

This clone was observed once. The J gene is TRBJ2-5, the V gene TRBV6-5; D remains ambiguous. CDR3 length equals 11 residues. Trimming pared 7 bases from V and 1 base from J, leaving 4 bases between. From germline, CDR1 is MNHEY and CDR2 SVGAGI. The CDR3 DNA follows: TGTGCCAGCACGACCCAAGAGACCCAGTACTTC. Its protein product is CASTTQETQYF.

The rearrangement uses TRBV4-3 and TRBJ2-3; D may be TRBD1 (5 bases). Germline CDR1 and CDR2: LGHNA and YSLEER. The CDR3 is 15 amino acids. V was cut by 0 bases and J by 5 bases, with 12 bases left in between. The CDR3 coding sequence is TGCGCCAGCAGCCAAGATTCTGGGGCGGAAGATACGCAGTATTTT. This translates into CASSQDSGAEDTQYF.

Worth noting for this clone: One end of the junction fails to match germline, which may point to a read error. CDR3 nucleotide sequence: TGTGCCAGCAGCTTGGGGGCGGGAGGCCCCTTCCCGCGGGACTTC. As protein: CASSLGAGGPFPRDF. The genes are TRBV5-5 and TRBJ2-7; 8 bases agree with TRBD2. The CDR3 covers 15 residues. CDR1 and CDR2 from the germline V gene are SGHKS and YYEKEE (reference sequence). The full variable domain, in which reference TRBV5-5 and TRBJ2-7 provide the parts outside the CDR3, is DAGVTQSPTHLIKTRGQQVTLRCSPISGHKSVSWYQQVLGQGPQFIFQYYEKEERGRGNFPDRFSARQFPNYSSELNVNALLLGDSALYLCASSLGAGGPFPRDFGPGTRLTVT.

The genes are TRBV5-4 and TRBJ2-3, with 9 bases that match TRBD2. The V gene's germline CDR1 is SGHNT and CDR2 YYREEE (reference sequence). The CDR3 sequence is 16 residues long. V lost 3 bases, J lost 2 bases, and 7 bases stayed unmatched. The CDR3 is CASSSRTSAVTDTQYF. CDR3 DNA: TGTGCCAGCAGCTCCCGGACTAGCGCCGTCACAGATACGCAGTATTTT.

The chain has TRBV9 and TRBJ2-7, with D perhaps given as TRBD1 or TRBD2 (5 bases each). Germline loops: CDR1 SGDLS, CDR2 YYNGEE. This CDR3 has 15 amino acids. Trimming stripped 4 bases from V and 2 bases from J, with 16 bases between. The CDR3 is CASSPHQGPTYEQYF. CDR3 coding DNA: TGTGCCAGCAGCCCCCATCAGGGACCTACCTACGAGCAGTACTTC.

In DNA form, the CDR3 reads TGTGCCAGTAGTCTCCAAAAGACAGATACGCAGTATTTT. This codes for CASSLQKTDTQYF. V is TRBV19 and J is TRBJ2-3; D not resolved. The CDR3 length is 13 residues. The V and J ends lost 5 bases and 3 bases respectively, with 9 bases between them. Germline CDR1 reads LNHDA; CDR2 reads SQIVND (reference sequence).

This clone turned up a few times. The gene calls are TRBV4-2 and TRBJ2-2, with 7 bases aligning to TRBD1. CDR3 size: 18 residues. Germline CDR1 is LGHNA and CDR2 is YNFKEQ. V trimming: 4 bases; J trimming: 2 bases; junction bases outside the gene matches: 13. DNA for the CDR3: TGTGCCAGCAGCCCTGGAAATGGCGCAGGGGGAAACACCGGGGAGCTGTTTTTT. Translated: CASSPGNGAGGNTGELFF.

The chain has TRBV6-5 and TRBJ2-3, with TRBD2 matching over 8 bases. The CDR3 is made up of 15 amino acids. V shed 2 bases and J 5 bases; nucleotides not matched to a gene: 6. Looked up from germline, CDR1 is MNHEY and CDR2 is SVGAGI. The DNA of the CDR3 is TGTGCCAGCAGTTACCGACGGGAGGGCCAAGATACGCAGTATTTT. As protein: CASSYRREGQDTQYF.

This chain uses TRBV5-4 with TRBJ1-4; possibly TRBD1 for D (5 bases). Per germline, CDR1 SGHNT and CDR2 YYREEE (reference sequence). Trimming shortened V by 4 bases and J by 3 bases, and 13 bases separated the two germline ends. The CDR3 spans 15 residues. In DNA, the CDR3 is TGTGCCAGCAGCGTAACAGGCACCTCTAATGAAAAACTGTTTTTT. As protein: CASSVTGTSNEKLFF.

The J gene is TRBJ1-2, the V gene TRBV19, with D possibly matching TRBD1 (5 bases). The CDR3 runs 15 residues. V was clipped by 4 bases and J by 4 bases, with 16 bases between them. Germline values: CDR1 LNHDA, CDR2 SQIVND (reference sequence). For the CDR3, the DNA is TGTGCCAGTAGTACGATCGGGACCCTAATCTATGGCTACACCTTC. This encodes CASSTIGTLIYGYTF.

This clone was observed a few times. This chain links TRBV2 with TRBJ1-2; the D gene is possibly TRBD1 (6 bases). V lost 10 bases, J lost 6 bases, and 24 bases lay in between. The CDR3 sequence is 15 residues long. Germline lookup yields CDR1 SNHLY and CDR2 FYNNEI. CDR3 sequence reads: CATAGQSSTIDGYTF. DNA of the CDR3: TGTGCCACAGCCGGACAGTCGTCGACCATTGATGGCTACACCTTC.

This clone has only one observation. The rearrangement uses TRBV5-4 and TRBJ1-1; TRBD1 agrees at 11 bases. The CDR3 runs to 17 residues. Germline CDR1 SGHNT, CDR2 YYREEE (reference sequence). The V and J ends lost 4 bases and 1 base, in that order; junction bases with no gene match: 9. CDR3 residues: CASSGGQGGRANTEAFF. DNA of the CDR3: TGTGCCAGCAGCGGGGGACAGGGGGGTAGGGCGAACACTGAAGCTTTCTTT.

V is TRBV10-2 and J is TRBJ1-1; D gene uncertain. Germline V gene data show CDR1 as WSHSY and CDR2 as SAAADI. The CDR3 totals 11 residues. V gave up 7 bases and J gave up 3 bases, with 6 bases separating them. The CDR3 here is CASMNYTEAFF. The CDR3 DNA follows: TGCGCCAGCATGAACTACACTGAAGCTTTCTTT.

This clone came up a few times. V is TRBV5-4 and J is TRBJ2-5; 7 positions match TRBD1. Unmatched junction bases numbered 6, after V lost 2 bases and J lost 5 bases. Germline lookup yields CDR1 SGHNT and CDR2 YYREEE (reference sequence). The CDR3 spans 14 residues. The CDR3 coding sequence is TGTGCCAGCAGCTTACAACGGACAGGCGAGACCCAGTACTTC. This sequence encodes CASSLQRTGETQYF.

The rearrangement links TRBV4-3 to TRBJ2-2; a possible D gene is TRBD1 (5 bases). The CDR3 is 15 residues long. The germline gives CDR1 LGHNA, CDR2 YSLEER. V lost 0 bases, J lost 8 bases, and 13 bases lay in between. In DNA, the CDR3 is TGCGCCAGCAGCCAAGATGTCCCAGGGTCGGGGGAGCTGTTTTTT. Its translation is CASSQDVPGSGELFF.

This rearrangement joins TRBV7-3 to TRBJ1-2, with D unresolved. The CDR3 extends over 15 amino acids. Germline lookup yields CDR1 SGHTA and CDR2 FQGTGA. V shed 5 bases and J shed 1 base, with 14 bases lying between them. CDR3 nucleotide sequence: TGTGCCAGCAGCCTAGGACCCGGAAGTAACTATGGCTACACCTTC. Protein product: CASSLGPGSNYGYTF.

The chain carries TRBV15 and TRBJ1-1; no definite D call. Germline V gene data show CDR1 as LNHNV and CDR2 as YYDKDF (reference sequence). V lost 8 bases to trimming and J lost 11 bases, with 15 bases between them. This CDR3 spans 11 amino acids. The CDR3 sequence: CATANGLRAFF. For the CDR3, the DNA is TGTGCCACCGCAAACGGACTTCGGGCTTTCTTT.

The J gene is TRBJ2-1, the V gene TRBV19; 9 bases match TRBD2. V gave up 4 bases and J gave up 7 bases; unmatched junction bases: 14. The germline V gene has CDR1 LNHDA and CDR2 SQIVND (reference sequence). The CDR3 has 17 residues. CDR3: CASSTQRRAGGYNEQFF. In DNA form, the CDR3 reads TGTGCCAGTAGTACCCAGAGACGGGCGGGAGGGTATAATGAGCAGTTCTTC.

The rearrangement joins TRBV7-2 to TRBJ1-2, with 7 bases fitting TRBD1. The germline CDR1 and CDR2 sequences are SGHTA and FQGNSA. The CDR3 spans 14 residues. The trim removed 3 bases at V and 2 bases at J, leaving 3 bases unmatched. CDR3 sequence reads: CASSFGGQNYGYTF. As DNA, the CDR3 is TGTGCCAGCAGCTTTGGGGGACAGAACTATGGCTACACCTTC.

This sequence joins TRBV9 and TRBJ1-4; perhaps TRBD1 as D (5 bases). V lost 2 bases to trimming and J lost 5 bases, with 10 bases between them. CDR3 size: 14 residues. CDR1 is SGDLS, CDR2 YYNGEE, per germline. The DNA of the CDR3 is TGTGCCAGCAGCGTTACAGGTGCCAATGAAAAACTGTTTTTT. Translation gives CASSVTGANEKLFF. Full variable domain (rest looked up from reference TRBV9 and TRBJ1-4): DSGVTQTPKHLITATGQRVTLRCSPRSGDLSVYWYQQSLDQGLQFLIQYYNGEERAKGNILERFSAQQFPDLHSELNLSSLELGDSALYFCASSVTGANEKLFFGSGTQLSVL.

Only a few counts were recorded for this clone. Other DNA variants within this sample encode the same CDR3. CDR3 region: CASSPRDRAYEQYF. In DNA, the CDR3 is TGTGCCAGCAGCCCCCGGGACAGGGCCTACGAGCAGTACTTC. This rearrangement joins TRBV9 to TRBJ2-7; TRBD1 aligns across 9 bases. Germline CDR1 and CDR2: SGDLS and YYNGEE. Trimming cost V 4 bases and J 2 bases; bases outside gene matches: 4. The CDR3 is 14 residues long.